The source of this T cell receptor beta chain is a study of blood T cells in healthy people across ages. The study's findings and limits: Significant beta diversity loss was already apparent by age approximately 38, declining roughly linearly.

CDR1 and CDR2 from the germline V gene are LGHDT and YNNKEL (reference sequence). The CDR3 runs to 14 residues. With 2 bases clipped from V and 8 bases from J, the junction kept 5 bases outside the gene matches. About this clonotype itself: The antigen is not known.

The second PCR ran roughly 6 to 11 cycles with a sample-barcoded 5' primer and J-beta primers. TCRdb ran MiXCR on the 5' RACE reads and lists one entry per CDR3 protein. The table has around 520,000 distinct CDR3 sequences, about a quarter seen once. These records were also assigned to another study, of T cells of mothers and their children.

Sequencing used blood. The chain combines TRBV3-1 with TRBJ1-4; 7 bases fit TRBD1. The source is a boy aged 2-9 years in good health. The CDR3 is CASSQRGRGEKLFF. CDR3 in DNA: TGTGCCAGCAGCCAAAGGGGGCGGGGGGAAAAACTGTTTTTT.